The TCR beta chain under discussion was sequenced for a study of early T cells in non-severe SARS-CoV-2 infection. This clonotype came up once. CDR1 SNHLY and CDR2 FYNNEI come from the germline V gene. Trimming removed 4 bases from V and 3 bases from J; junction bases left unmatched: 6. This CDR3 has 15 residues. A single record per CDR3 protein comes from TCRdb applying MiXCR to the 5' RACE reads. The sample records about 35,000 distinct CDR3 sequences, 5% to 6.5% being singletons. This sequence was found in an adult who was a healthcare worker with PCR-confirmed SARS-CoV-2 infection or an uninfected control (not recorded which). This chain uses TRBV2 with TRBJ2-3, with TRBD1 matching over 8 bases. Specimen: whole blood, collected at baseline. The CDR3 DNA sequence: TGTGCCAGCAGTGCAGGACAGGGATGGACAGATACGCAGTATTTT. Translation: CASSAGQGWTDTQYF.